The entry that follows covers one TCR beta chain sequence. The sample is drawn from a study of blood T cell repertoires in COVID-19. Germline V lookup: CDR1 MNHEY, CDR2 SMNVEV (reference sequence). This CDR3 region has 12 residues. The ends were cut back, 5 bases at V and 5 bases at J, with 9 bases in the middle. Authors' processing steps: Amplification from reference gene primers served as the basis for estimated nucleated cell counts. The method was immunoSEQ multiplex PCR; TCRdb's version includes in-frame clones alone and lacks a portion of them. That table is the source of V, J and clone size, and D and trimming were worked out from the DNA. In the table there are about 270,000 clones, about nine tenths of which are singletons.

The receptor comes from a man over 45 with acute or convalescent COVID-19. This chain joins TRBV27 and TRBJ2-5, with a weak D call TRBD2 (5 bases). The specimen sequenced was peripheral blood. CDR3 coding DNA: TGTGCCAGCAGTAGGCCGGGGGAGACCCAGTACTTC. Amino acids: CASSRPGETQYF.